Here is one TCR beta chain with its context. Its antigen has not been determined. No base quality information exists; no much larger clone differs at one position. These data belong to a study of early T cells in non-severe SARS-CoV-2 infection (dated by TCRdb to about 2021). Turning to the overall study: Bulk RNA from unsorted whole blood was used for TCR sequencing, so alpha and beta chains could not be paired.

The germline V gene (reference sequence) yields DFQATT for CDR1 and SNEGSKA for CDR2. Cut back by 3 bases and 7 bases, the V and J ends lie 9 bases apart. The cysteine opens and the phenylalanine closes a CDR3 of 11 amino acids. Only the CDR3 DNA stays, 33 bases, in frame from base 1. Paper-wide results and their limitations: VDJdb matching was skewed toward anti-spike CD8 responses and likely underestimated virus-specific expansions, missing private and CD4 specificities.

Library preparation was by 5' RACE. TCRdb names NextSeq 500 as the instrument used. The TCR library protocol attached unique molecular identifiers to individual cDNA molecules to correct for sequencing error and PCR bias. TCR alpha and beta chains were both sequenced, and the abundances of alpha and beta sequences in each sample were closely correlated with each other. Under the source paper's analysis protocol: Decombinator V4 was used to annotate the V gene, J gene and CDR3 of the TCR sequences. Expanded TCRs were defined as changing significantly between any two time points under a Poisson model with p below 0.0001. TCR abundances were normalised to the total number of TCRs sequenced in each sample and reported as counts per million. MAIT TCRs were defined by TRAV1-2 paired with TRAJ12, TRAJ20 or TRAJ33, and iNKT TCRs by TRAV10 paired with TRAJ18. VDJdb, accessed 1 November 2021, was searched for CMV, EBV and SARS-CoV-2 annotated TCRs, with TCRs annotated for multiple antigens excluded. Starting from the raw public reads, TCRdb applied fastp trimming at Q25, assembled clones with MiXCR and retained in-frame beta chains. Duplicate CDR3 protein sequences are folded into a single record with the most common DNA and genes. The V and J calls shown here were made by TCRdb, not taken from the authors' results. This sample gives about 39,000 distinct CDR3 sequences in total; less than 8.5% of them show up just once. The ten largest clones capture roughly 4.8% of the sample.

Set within a cohort of healthcare workers in London, UK, this nested case-control study involved weekly PCR testing of nasopharyngeal swabs along with blood sampling. Healthcare workers were recruited during the week of the UK lockdown, between 23 and 31 March 2020, and followed weekly for up to roughly 15 weeks. The receptor comes from an adult who was a healthcare worker with PCR-confirmed SARS-CoV-2 infection or an uninfected control (not recorded which). The sequenced material came from whole blood. The sequence joins TRBV20-1 to TRBJ1-1; a tentative D call is TRBD1 (5 bases match). The DNA is as follows: TGCAGTGCTAGCAAGACAGATGAAGCTTTCTTT. Translated, it gives CSASKTDEAFF.